This T cell receptor beta chain is drawn from a study of blood T cell repertoires in COVID-19. Study-level information: Whether acute or convalescent, the COVID-19 samples came from the United States, Italy and Spain.

Methods used by the authors: Amplified reference gene primers provided the basis for estimating nucleated cell counts. Data came from immunoSEQ multiplex PCR; TCRdb stores just in-frame clones and leaves some out. D and trimming were read from the DNA, whereas the V and J calls and clone size are those reported in that table. The table lists around 290,000 clones, roughly nine tenths of them singletons. V lost 3 bases, J lost 1 base, and 7 bases lay in between. Germline V gene sequence: CDR1 LNHDA, CDR2 SQIVND (reference sequence). The CDR3 length is 14 residues. Recruits, aged roughly 18 to 100 years, lived in 24 US areas. All recovered Cohort 3 donors got two negative PCRs, got clearance, or saw symptom resolution.

The TCR comes from a woman in her late teens or twenties who had recovered from COVID-19. Material for sequencing was PBMCs or T cells enriched from blood (not recorded which). J is TRBJ1-3 and V is TRBV19; D gene uncertain. CDR3 sequence reads: CASSMSMSGNTIYF. Here the CDR3 DNA reads TGTGCCAGTAGTATGTCCATGTCTGGAAACACCATATATTTT.